Shown below are 21 T cell receptor beta chains from a single sample sequenced in a study of cytomegalovirus exposure and HLA in healthy donors. PCR used 60 Vbeta primers and 13 Jbeta primers. Measured with immunoSEQ multiplex PCR; TCRdb has only the in-frame clones, and not every one. The sample carries approximately 120,000 clones, roughly 80% recorded once. The sample consisted of PBMCs. The receptors originated from a middle-aged woman in good health and CMV-seronegative.

The genes are TRBV4-2 and TRBJ2-2; maybe TRBD2 (6 bases). Trimming stripped 4 bases from V and 1 base from J, with 10 bases between. The CDR3 is made up of 15 amino acids. Per the germline V gene, CDR1 is LGHNA and CDR2 is YNFKEQ. The CDR3, as DNA: TGTGCCAGCAGCCCCCGGGACTGGAACACCGGGGAGCTGTTTTTT. It encodes CASSPRDWNTGELFF.

Regarding this clone: Germline is not matched at one junction end, which may reflect a read error. This sequence joins TRBV5-4 and TRBJ2-4; D is perhaps TRBD2 (6 bases). The V gene's germline CDR1 is SGHNT and CDR2 YYREEE (reference sequence). CDR3 size: 16 residues. The CDR3 nucleotides read TGTGCCAGCAGCTCGGAGGGAGAGGGGACGGAAAACAGTCAGTACTTC. It yields the protein CASSSEGEGTENSQYF. Full variable domain (missing parts from reference TRBV5-4 and TRBJ2-4): ETGVTQSPTHLIKTRGQQVTLRCSSQSGHNTVSWYQQALGQGPQFIFQYYREEENGRGNFPPRFSGLQFPNYSSELNVNALELDDSALYLCASSSEGEGTENSQYFGAGTRLSVL.

The V and J genes are TRBV5-1 and TRBJ2-3; TRBD2 agrees at 10 bases. Germline V gene sequence: CDR1 SGHRS, CDR2 YFSETQ. After removal of 4 bases from V and 6 bases from J, the junction contained 11 bases not matched to a gene. The CDR3 has 16 residues. Here the CDR3 DNA reads TGCGCCAGCAGCGAGGGGCTAGCGGGAGTCGAGGATACGCAGTATTTT. Protein sequence: CASSEGLAGVEDTQYF.

As to this clone: Additional DNA sequences in this sample encode the identical CDR3. The chain is built from TRBV4-2 and TRBJ2-7, with 10 bases aligning to TRBD2. Per the germline V gene, CDR1 is LGHNA and CDR2 is YNFKEQ. The CDR3 loop spans 14 amino acids. The V gene end was trimmed by 4 bases and the J gene end by 7 bases; junction bases not matched to a gene: 7. Written as DNA, the CDR3 is TGTGCCAGCAGCCCTGGGGTAGCGGGAGGTGAGCAGTACTTC. Its protein product is CASSPGVAGGEQYF.

This rearrangement joins TRBV20-1 to TRBJ2-7; D perhaps matches TRBD2 (5 bases). The CDR3 consists of 11 residues. Deletions cut 0 bases from V and 7 bases from J, with 7 bases between. CDR1 is DFQATT and CDR2 is SNEGSKA in the germline V gene (reference sequence). This chain's CDR3 is CSAREPGEQYF. The CDR3 nucleotides are TGCAGTGCTAGAGAGCCGGGGGAGCAGTACTTC.

As DNA, the CDR3 is TGTGCCAGCAGCGTAGGGGTTGGTGTGGGAGGGAACACTGAAGCTTTCTTT. This gives the protein CASSVGVGVGGNTEAFF. This chain connects TRBV9 to TRBJ1-1, with D uncertain. Germline V gene sequence: CDR1 SGDLS, CDR2 YYNGEE. The CDR3 contains 17 residues. With 0 bases removed from V and 1 base from J, the gap between germline ends came to 16 bases.

The chain links TRBV29-1 to TRBJ2-7, with a weak D call TRBD2 (5 bases). The germline gives CDR1 SQVTM, CDR2 ANQGSEA. This CDR3 has 15 residues. Trimming shortened V by 0 bases and J by 1 base, and 13 bases separated the two germline ends. The CDR3 DNA sequence: TGCAGCGTTGAAGAACCGGCTAGCTGGTCCTACGAGCAGTACTTC. Its translation: CSVEEPASWSYEQYF.

The rearrangement links TRBV5-1 to TRBJ1-1, with D unresolved. The germline gives CDR1 SGHRS, CDR2 YFSETQ. Trimming left V 0 bases short and J 1 base short, with 7 bases between. The CDR3 has 14 amino acids. CDR3: CASSLATGNTEAFF. The DNA for the CDR3 is TGCGCCAGCAGCTTGGCCACGGGGAACACTGAAGCTTTCTTT.

This sequence joins TRBV5-6 and TRBJ2-1, with 12 bases fitting TRBD2. Germline V lookup: CDR1 SGHDT, CDR2 YYEEEE. This CDR3 has 16 residues. Unmatched junction bases numbered 8, after V lost 4 bases and J lost 6 bases. The CDR3 here is CASSLATSGRFNEQFF. In DNA, the CDR3 is TGTGCCAGCAGCCTAGCGACTAGCGGGAGATTCAATGAGCAGTTCTTC. Drawing the rest from reference TRBV5-6 and TRBJ2-1, the complete variable domain is DAGVTQSPTHLIKTRGQQVTLRCSPKSGHDTVSWYQQALGQGPQFIFQYYEEEERQRGNFPDRFSGHQFPNYSSELNVNALLLGDSALYLCASSLATSGRFNEQFFGPGTRLTVL.

The chain links TRBV9 to TRBJ2-7, with D unclear. The germline V and J ends were trimmed by 7 bases and 7 bases, with 18 bases remaining between them. Looked up from germline, CDR1 is SGDLS and CDR2 is YYNGEE. The CDR3 runs 13 residues. CDR3 amino acids: CASPLILSWEQYF. For the CDR3, the DNA is TGTGCCAGCCCTCTGATACTTTCGTGGGAGCAGTACTTC. The whole variable domain, remainder taken from reference TRBV9 and TRBJ2-7, is DSGVTQTPKHLITATGQRVTLRCSPRSGDLSVYWYQQSLDQGLQFLIQYYNGEERAKGNILERFSAQQFPDLHSELNLSSLELGDSALYFCASPLILSWEQYFGPGTRLTVT.

The gene calls are TRBV30 and TRBJ2-4, with 11 bases identical to TRBD2. Unmatched junction bases numbered 3, after V lost 1 base and J lost 4 bases. Looked up from germline, CDR1 is GTSNPN and CDR2 is SVGIG (reference sequence). CDR3 length: 15 amino acids. The CDR3 nucleotides are TGTGCCTGGAGTGGAGGGACTAGCGGTAAAAACATTCAGTACTTC. This codes for CAWSGGTSGKNIQYF.

The chain recombines TRBV15 with TRBJ2-1, with 15 nucleotides matching TRBD2. Per germline, CDR1 LNHNV and CDR2 YYDKDF (reference sequence). The length of the CDR3 is 14 residues. The ends lost 4 bases at V and 15 bases at J; junction bases unmatched: 7. DNA of the CDR3: TGTGCCACCAGCACCAGGACTAGCGGGAGGGAACCGTTCTTC. This translates into CATSTRTSGREPFF.

The chain recombines TRBV11-2 with TRBJ1-5, with D maybe TRBD1 (5 bases). Trimming removed 3 bases at V and 7 bases at J, with 13 bases between. CDR3 size: 14 residues. Per the germline V gene, CDR1 is SGHAT and CDR2 is FQNNGV. The CDR3 protein is CASSFGRVNQPQHF. The CDR3 nucleotides are TGTGCCAGCAGCTTCGGCAGGGTAAACCAGCCCCAGCATTTT.

With respect to this clone: One end of the junction is discordant with germline, which a read error may explain. The chain joins TRBV7-9 to TRBJ2-1, with 8 bases that match TRBD1. Germline-derived CDR1 and CDR2 are SEHNR and FQNEAQ (reference sequence). CDR3 length equals 14 residues. CDR3 region: CSSSPWTGYNEQFF. CDR3 nucleotide sequence: TGTTCCAGCAGCCCCTGGACAGGGTACAATGAGCAGTTCTTC.

The chain recombines TRBV7-2 with TRBJ2-7, with TRBD2 matching 10 bases. V was clipped by 1 base and J by 3 bases; unmatched bases: 9. This CDR3 region has 17 residues. Germline-derived CDR1 and CDR2 are SGHTA and FQGNSA. The CDR3, as DNA: TGTGCCAGCAGCTTAGTCGCGAGCGGGAGGGCCTTCTACGAGCAGTACTTC. Protein product: CASSLVASGRAFYEQYF.

V and J are TRBV19 and TRBJ1-2; unclear D gene. The CDR3 covers 11 residues. Germline V gene data show CDR1 as LNHDA and CDR2 as SQIVND (reference sequence). The V end lost 7 bases, the J end lost 7 bases, and 10 bases lay between the germline ends. CDR3 DNA: TGTGCCAGTACAGCGTCCACTGGCTACACCTTC. Protein: CASTASTGYTF.

This clone appeared once. The J gene is TRBJ2-7, the V gene TRBV28; maybe TRBD2 (5 bases). The V and J ends lost 3 bases and 1 base respectively, with 10 bases between them. Per germline, CDR1 MDHEN and CDR2 SYDVKM. The CDR3 is 14 residues long. DNA for the CDR3: TGTGCCAGCAGTTTCCCCGGGGAGTCCTACGAGCAGTACTTC. Amino acid sequence: CASSFPGESYEQYF.

V usage is TRBV7-9 and J usage is TRBJ2-2; weak D call: TRBD1 (5 bases). Per germline, CDR1 SEHNR and CDR2 FQNEAQ (reference sequence). Trimming cost V 5 bases and J 1 base, with 11 bases left between them. The CDR3 spans 15 residues. CDR3 in amino acids: CASSAWQGNTGELFF. The CDR3 nucleotides are TGTGCCAGCAGCGCCTGGCAGGGGAACACCGGGGAGCTGTTTTTT.

The rearrangement links TRBV29-1 to TRBJ2-5; 15 positions match TRBD2. Germline trimming cut 6 bases from V and 4 bases from J; bases unmatched to any gene: 6. The CDR3 extends over 15 amino acids. The germline V gene has CDR1 SQVTM and CDR2 ANQGSEA. CDR3 region: CSVDRGLAGGETQYF. Here the CDR3 DNA reads TGCAGCGTGGACAGGGGACTAGCGGGAGGAGAGACCCAGTACTTC.

This clone was observed a handful of times. The rearrangement links TRBV2 to TRBJ1-3; D unclear. The ends were cut back, 9 bases at V and 3 bases at J, with 12 bases in the middle. CDR3 size: 13 residues. Germline CDR1 reads SNHLY; CDR2 reads FYNNEI. The chain's CDR3 is CASMDGSGNTIYF. The CDR3 bases are TGTGCCAGTATGGACGGGAGTGGAAACACCATATATTTT.

The CDR3 loop reads CASSVDLARETQYF. The CDR3 DNA follows: TGTGCCAGCAGCGTAGACCTAGCTCGAGAGACCCAGTACTTC. The chain couples TRBV9 to TRBJ2-5, with D tentatively TRBD2 (5 bases). Trimming took off 0 bases at V and 4 bases at J, with 10 bases between the two ends. There are 14 residues in the CDR3. CDR1 and CDR2 (germline): SGDLS, YYNGEE. Together with reference TRBV9 and TRBJ2-5, the CDR3 gives the full variable domain: DSGVTQTPKHLITATGQRVTLRCSPRSGDLSVYWYQQSLDQGLQFLIQYYNGEERAKGNILERFSAQQFPDLHSELNLSSLELGDSALYFCASSVDLARETQYFGPGTRLLVL.